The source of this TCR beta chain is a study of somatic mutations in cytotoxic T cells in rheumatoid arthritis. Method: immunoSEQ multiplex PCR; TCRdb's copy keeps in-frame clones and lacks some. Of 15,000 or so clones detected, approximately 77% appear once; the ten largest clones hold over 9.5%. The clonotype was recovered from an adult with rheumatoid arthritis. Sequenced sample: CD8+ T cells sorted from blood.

The CDR3 sequence is CASSHALSNQPQHF. The CDR3 DNA is TGCGCCAGCAGCCACGCCCTGAGCAATCAGCCCCAGCATTTT. The chain joins TRBV4-1 to TRBJ1-5; unclear D gene. Germline CDR1 MGHRA, CDR2 YSYEKL. The CDR3 length is 14 residues. The V end was cut by 3 bases, the J end by 1 base, with 7 bases between.